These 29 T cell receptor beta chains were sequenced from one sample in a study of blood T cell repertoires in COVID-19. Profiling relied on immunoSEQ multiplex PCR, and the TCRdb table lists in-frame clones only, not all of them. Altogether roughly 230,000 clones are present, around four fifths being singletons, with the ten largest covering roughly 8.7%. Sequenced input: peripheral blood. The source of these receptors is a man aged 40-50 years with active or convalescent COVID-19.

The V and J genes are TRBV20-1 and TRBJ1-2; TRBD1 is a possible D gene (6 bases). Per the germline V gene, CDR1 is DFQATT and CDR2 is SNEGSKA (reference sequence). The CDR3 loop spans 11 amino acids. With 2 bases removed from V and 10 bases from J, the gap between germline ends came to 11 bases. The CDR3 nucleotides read TGCAGTGCTAGACCCGAGGGGGTCTACACCTTC. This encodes CSARPEGVYTF.

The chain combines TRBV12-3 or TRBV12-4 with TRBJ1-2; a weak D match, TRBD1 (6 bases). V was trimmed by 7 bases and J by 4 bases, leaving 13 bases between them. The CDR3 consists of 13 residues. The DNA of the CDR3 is TGTGCCAGCACGAGGGGGGGGTTCTATGGCTACACCTTC. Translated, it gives CASTRGGFYGYTF.

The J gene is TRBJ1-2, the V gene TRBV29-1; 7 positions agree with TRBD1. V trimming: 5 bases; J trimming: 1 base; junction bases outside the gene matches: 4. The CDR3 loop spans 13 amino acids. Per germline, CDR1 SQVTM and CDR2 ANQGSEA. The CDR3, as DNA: TGCAGCGTTCGAGGGACAGATAACTATGGCTACACCTTC. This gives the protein CSVRGTDNYGYTF.

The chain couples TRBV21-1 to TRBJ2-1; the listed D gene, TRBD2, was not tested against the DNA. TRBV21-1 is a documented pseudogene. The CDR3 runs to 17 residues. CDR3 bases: TGTGCCAGCAGCAAAGCGAGGACTAGCGGGAGGTACAATGAGCAGTTCTTC. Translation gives CASSKARTSGRYNEQFF.

CDR3 nucleotide sequence: TGTGCCAGCAGCTTGTTCGCGGATTTGGGCACTGAAGCTTTCTTT. It encodes CASSLFADLGTEAFF. The chain employs TRBV5-4 and TRBJ1-1; no clear D gene. The germline gives CDR1 SGHNT, CDR2 YYREEE (reference sequence). The CDR3 contains 15 residues. The ends were cut back, 1 base at V and 4 bases at J, with 14 bases in the middle.

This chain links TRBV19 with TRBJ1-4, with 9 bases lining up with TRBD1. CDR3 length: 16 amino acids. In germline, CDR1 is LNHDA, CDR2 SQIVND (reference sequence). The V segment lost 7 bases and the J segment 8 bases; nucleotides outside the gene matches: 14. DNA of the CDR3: TGTGCCAGTACCCGGACAGGGGCGGTATCAGGGGAAAAACTGTTTTTT. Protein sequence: CASTRTGAVSGEKLFF.

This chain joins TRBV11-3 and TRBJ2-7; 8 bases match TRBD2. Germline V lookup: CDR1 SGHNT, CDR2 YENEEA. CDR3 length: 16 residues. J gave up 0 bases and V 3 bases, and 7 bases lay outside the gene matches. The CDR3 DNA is TGTGCCAGCAGCTTCATCGGACTAGCCCGCTCCTACGAGCAGTACTTC. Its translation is CASSFIGLARSYEQYF.

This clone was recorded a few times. In nucleotides, the CDR3 is TGTGCCAGCAGTCCCGCCGGGACAACTGAGCAGTTCTTC. Its protein product is CASSPAGTTEQFF. The chain joins TRBV6-6 to TRBJ2-1, with D perhaps matching TRBD1 (6 bases). Trimming pared 5 bases from V and 9 bases from J, leaving 14 bases between. The CDR3 sequence is 13 residues long. CDR1 is MNHNY and CDR2 is SVGAGI in the germline V gene (reference sequence).

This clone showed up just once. CDR3 sequence: CASSITGLSNQPQHF. The CDR3 DNA reads as TGTGCCAGCAGTATCACAGGGCTGAGCAATCAGCCCCAGCATTTT. V usage is TRBV6-5 and J usage is TRBJ1-5, with D tentatively TRBD1 (6 bases). Trimming removed 5 bases from V and 1 base from J, with 12 bases in between. Germline CDR1 MNHEY, CDR2 SVGAGI. The CDR3 consists of 15 residues.

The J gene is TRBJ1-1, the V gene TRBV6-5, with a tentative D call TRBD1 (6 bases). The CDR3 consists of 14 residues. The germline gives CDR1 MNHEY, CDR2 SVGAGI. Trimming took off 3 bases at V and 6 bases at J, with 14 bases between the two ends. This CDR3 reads CASSYIGGKAEAFF. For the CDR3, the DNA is TGTGCCAGCAGTTATATTGGGGGCAAGGCTGAAGCTTTCTTT.

CDR3: CASSQGASGNTIYF. CDR3 DNA: TGCGCCAGCAGCCAAGGGGCGAGCGGAAACACCATATATTTT. The genes are TRBV5-1 and TRBJ1-3, with D possibly matching TRBD1 (5 bases). CDR1 SGHRS and CDR2 YFSETQ come from the germline V gene. The CDR3 loop spans 14 amino acids. With 4 bases removed from V and 4 bases from J, the gap between germline ends came to 12 bases.

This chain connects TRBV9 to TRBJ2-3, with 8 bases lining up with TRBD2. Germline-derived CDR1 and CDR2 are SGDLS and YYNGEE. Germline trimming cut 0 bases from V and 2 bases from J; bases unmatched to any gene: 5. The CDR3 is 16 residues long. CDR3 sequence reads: CASSVGAGEYTDTQYF. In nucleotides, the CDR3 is TGTGCCAGCAGCGTAGGAGCGGGGGAGTACACAGATACGCAGTATTTT.

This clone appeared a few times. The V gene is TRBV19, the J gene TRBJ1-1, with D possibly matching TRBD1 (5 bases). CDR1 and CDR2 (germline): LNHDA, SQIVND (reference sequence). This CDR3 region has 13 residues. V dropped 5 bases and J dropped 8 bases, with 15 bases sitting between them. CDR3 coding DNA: TGTGCCAGTAGTTTCCAGGTTCAGGGCGAAGCTTTCTTT. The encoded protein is CASSFQVQGEAFF.

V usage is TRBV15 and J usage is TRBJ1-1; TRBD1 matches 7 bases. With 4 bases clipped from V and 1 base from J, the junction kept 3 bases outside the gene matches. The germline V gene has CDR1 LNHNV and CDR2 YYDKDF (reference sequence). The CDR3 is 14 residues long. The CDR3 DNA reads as TGTGCCACCAGCACCCGGACAGGGAACACTGAAGCTTTCTTT. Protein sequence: CATSTRTGNTEAFF.

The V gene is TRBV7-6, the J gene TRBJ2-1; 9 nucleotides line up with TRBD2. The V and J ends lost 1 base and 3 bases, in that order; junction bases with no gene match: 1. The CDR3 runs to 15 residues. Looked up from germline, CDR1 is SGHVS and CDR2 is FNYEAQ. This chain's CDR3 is CASSLGLADYNEQFF. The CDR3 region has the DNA TGTGCCAGCAGCTTAGGACTAGCGGACTACAATGAGCAGTTCTTC. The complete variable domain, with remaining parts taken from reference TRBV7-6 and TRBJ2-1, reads GAGVSQSPRYKVTKRGQDVALRCDPISGHVSLYWYRQALGQGPEFLTYFNYEAQQDKSGLPNDRFSAERPEGSISTLTIQRTEQRDSAMYRCASSLGLADYNEQFFGPGTRLTVL.

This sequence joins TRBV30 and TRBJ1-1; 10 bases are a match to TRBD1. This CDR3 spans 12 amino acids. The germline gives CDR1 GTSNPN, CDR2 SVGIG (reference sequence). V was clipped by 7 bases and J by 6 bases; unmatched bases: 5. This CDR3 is CAFDRGLSEAFF. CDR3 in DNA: TGTGCCTTTGACAGGGGGCTCTCTGAAGCTTTCTTT.

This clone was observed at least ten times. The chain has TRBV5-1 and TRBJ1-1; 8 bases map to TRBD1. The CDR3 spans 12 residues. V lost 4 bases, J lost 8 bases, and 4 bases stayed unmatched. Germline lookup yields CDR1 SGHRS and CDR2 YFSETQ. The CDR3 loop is CASSKGQGEAFF. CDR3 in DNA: TGCGCCAGCAGCAAAGGACAGGGCGAAGCTTTCTTT. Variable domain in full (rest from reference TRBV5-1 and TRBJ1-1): KAGVTQTPRYLIKTRGQQVTLSCSPISGHRSVSWYQQTPGQGLQFLFEYFSETQRNKGNFPGRFSGRQFSNSRSEMNVSTLELGDSALYLCASSKGQGEAFFGQGTRLTVV.

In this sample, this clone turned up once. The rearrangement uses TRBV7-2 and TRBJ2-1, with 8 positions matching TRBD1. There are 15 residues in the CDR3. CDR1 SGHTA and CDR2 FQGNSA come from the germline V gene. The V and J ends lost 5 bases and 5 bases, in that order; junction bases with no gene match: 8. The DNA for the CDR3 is TGTGCCAGCAGCCCCCGACAGGGGAACCACAATGAGCAGTTCTTC. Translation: CASSPRQGNHNEQFF.

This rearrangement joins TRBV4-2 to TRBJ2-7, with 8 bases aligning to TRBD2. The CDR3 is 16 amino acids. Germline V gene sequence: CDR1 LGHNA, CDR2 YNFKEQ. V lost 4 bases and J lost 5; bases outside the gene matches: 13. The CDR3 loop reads CASSLRGGSGGDEQYF. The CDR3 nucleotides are TGTGCCAGCAGCCTGCGCGGGGGGTCGGGAGGTGACGAGCAGTACTTC.

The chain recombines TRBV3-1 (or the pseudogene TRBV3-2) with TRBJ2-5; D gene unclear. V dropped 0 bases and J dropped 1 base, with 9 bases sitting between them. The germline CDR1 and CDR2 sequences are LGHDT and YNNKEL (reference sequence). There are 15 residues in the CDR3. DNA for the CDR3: TGTGCCAGCAGCCAAGATCCCTCAGTCCAAGAGACCCAGTACTTC. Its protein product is CASSQDPSVQETQYF.

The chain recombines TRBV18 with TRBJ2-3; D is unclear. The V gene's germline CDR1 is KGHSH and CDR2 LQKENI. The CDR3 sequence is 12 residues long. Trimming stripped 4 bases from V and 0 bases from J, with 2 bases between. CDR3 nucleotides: TGTGCCAGCTCACTAAGCACAGATACGCAGTATTTT. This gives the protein CASSLSTDTQYF.

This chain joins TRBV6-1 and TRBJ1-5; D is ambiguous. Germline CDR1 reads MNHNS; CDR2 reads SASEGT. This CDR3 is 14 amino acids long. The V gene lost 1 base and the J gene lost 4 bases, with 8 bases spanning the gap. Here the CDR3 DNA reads TGTGCCAGCAGTGAAGGGCTAGGAAATCAGCCCCAGCATTTT. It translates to CASSEGLGNQPQHF.

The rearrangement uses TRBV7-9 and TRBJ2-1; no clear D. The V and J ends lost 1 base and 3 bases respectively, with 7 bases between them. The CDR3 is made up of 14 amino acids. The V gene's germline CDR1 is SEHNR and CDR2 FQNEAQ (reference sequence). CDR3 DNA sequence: TGTGCCAGCAGCTTAGACAGCCTCTACAATGAGCAGTTCTTC. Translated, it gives CASSLDSLYNEQFF.

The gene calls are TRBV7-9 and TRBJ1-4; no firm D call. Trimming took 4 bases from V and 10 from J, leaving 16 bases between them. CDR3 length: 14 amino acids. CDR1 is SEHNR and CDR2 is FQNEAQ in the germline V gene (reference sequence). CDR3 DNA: TGTGCCAGCAGCTCTTTAGTTCTTGGTTCAAAACTGTTTTTT. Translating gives CASSSLVLGSKLFF.

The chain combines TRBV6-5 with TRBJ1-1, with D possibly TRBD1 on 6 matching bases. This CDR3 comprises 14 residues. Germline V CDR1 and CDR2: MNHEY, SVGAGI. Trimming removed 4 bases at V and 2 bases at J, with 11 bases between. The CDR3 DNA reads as TGTGCCAGCAGTTCGGGACAACGTAACACTGAAGCTTTCTTT. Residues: CASSSGQRNTEAFF.

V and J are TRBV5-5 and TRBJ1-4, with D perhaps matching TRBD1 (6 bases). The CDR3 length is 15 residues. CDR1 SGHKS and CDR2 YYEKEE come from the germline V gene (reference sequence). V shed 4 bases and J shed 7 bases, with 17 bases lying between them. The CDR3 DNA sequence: TGTGCCAGCAGCCCACCCCCGGGGGGCGGTGAAAAACTGTTTTTT. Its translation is CASSPPPGGGEKLFF.

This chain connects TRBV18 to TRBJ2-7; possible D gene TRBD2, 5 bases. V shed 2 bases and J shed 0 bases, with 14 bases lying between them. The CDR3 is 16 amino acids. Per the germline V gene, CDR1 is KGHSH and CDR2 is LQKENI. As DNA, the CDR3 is TGTGCCAGCTCACCATTGGACTCATCCAGCTCCTACGAGCAGTACTTC. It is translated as CASSPLDSSSSYEQYF.

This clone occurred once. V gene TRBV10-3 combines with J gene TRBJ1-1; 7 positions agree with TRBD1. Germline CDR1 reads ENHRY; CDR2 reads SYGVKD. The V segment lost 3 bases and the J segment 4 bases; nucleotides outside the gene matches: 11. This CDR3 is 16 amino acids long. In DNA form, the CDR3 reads TGTGCCATCAGTGAATCTCGAGCTACAGGGGCCACTGAAGCTTTCTTT. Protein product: CAISESRATGATEAFF.

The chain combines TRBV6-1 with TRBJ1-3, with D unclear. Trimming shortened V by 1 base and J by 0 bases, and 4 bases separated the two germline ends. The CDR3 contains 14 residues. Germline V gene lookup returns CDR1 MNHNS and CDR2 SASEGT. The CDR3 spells CASSEGLSGNTIYF. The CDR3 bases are TGTGCCAGCAGTGAAGGACTCTCTGGAAACACCATATATTTT.